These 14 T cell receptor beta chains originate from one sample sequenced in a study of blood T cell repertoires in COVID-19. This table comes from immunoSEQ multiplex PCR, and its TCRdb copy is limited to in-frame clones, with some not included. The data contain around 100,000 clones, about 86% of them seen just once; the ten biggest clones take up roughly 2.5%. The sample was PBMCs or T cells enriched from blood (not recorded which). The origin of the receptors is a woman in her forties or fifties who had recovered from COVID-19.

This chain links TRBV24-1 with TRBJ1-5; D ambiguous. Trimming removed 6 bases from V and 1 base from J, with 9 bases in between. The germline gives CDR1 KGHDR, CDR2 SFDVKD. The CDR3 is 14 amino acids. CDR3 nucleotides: TGTGCCACCAGTCCTAGGTTAAGCAATCAGCCCCAGCATTTT. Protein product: CATSPRLSNQPQHF.

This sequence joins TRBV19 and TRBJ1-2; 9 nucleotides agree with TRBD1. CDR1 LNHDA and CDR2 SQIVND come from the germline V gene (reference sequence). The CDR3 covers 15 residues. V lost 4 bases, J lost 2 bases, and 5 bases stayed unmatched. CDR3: CASSKETGGNYGYTF. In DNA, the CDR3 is TGTGCCAGTAGTAAGGAGACAGGGGGAAACTATGGCTACACCTTC.

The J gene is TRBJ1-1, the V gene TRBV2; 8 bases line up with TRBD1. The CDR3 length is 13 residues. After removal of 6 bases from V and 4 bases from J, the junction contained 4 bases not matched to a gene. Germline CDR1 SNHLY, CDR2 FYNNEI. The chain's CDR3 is CASRKTGGTEAFF. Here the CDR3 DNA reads TGTGCCAGCAGGAAAACAGGGGGCACTGAAGCTTTCTTT.

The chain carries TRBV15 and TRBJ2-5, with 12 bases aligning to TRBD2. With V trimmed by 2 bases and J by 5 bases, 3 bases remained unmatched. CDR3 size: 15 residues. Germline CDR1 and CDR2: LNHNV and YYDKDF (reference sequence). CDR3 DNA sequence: TGTGCCACCAGCAGACTAGCGGGAGGGGAGGAGACCCAGTACTTC. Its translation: CATSRLAGGEETQYF.

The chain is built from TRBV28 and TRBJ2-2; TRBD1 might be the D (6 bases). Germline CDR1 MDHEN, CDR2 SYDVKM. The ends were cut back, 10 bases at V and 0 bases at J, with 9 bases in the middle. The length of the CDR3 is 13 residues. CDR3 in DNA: TGTGCCACCCAGGGGCCGAACACCGGGGAGCTGTTTTTT. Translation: CATQGPNTGELFF.

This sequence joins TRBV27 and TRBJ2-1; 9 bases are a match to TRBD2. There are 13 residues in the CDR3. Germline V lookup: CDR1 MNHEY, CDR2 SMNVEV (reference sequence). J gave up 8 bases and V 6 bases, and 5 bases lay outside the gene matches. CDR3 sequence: CASSLAGSDEQFF. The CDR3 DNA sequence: TGTGCCAGCAGCCTAGCGGGGTCTGATGAGCAGTTCTTC.

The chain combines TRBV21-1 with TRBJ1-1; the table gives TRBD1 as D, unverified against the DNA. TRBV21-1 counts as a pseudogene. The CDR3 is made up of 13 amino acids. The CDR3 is CASRNQGATEAFF. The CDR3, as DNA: TGTGCCAGCAGGAATCAGGGGGCCACTGAAGCTTTCTTT.

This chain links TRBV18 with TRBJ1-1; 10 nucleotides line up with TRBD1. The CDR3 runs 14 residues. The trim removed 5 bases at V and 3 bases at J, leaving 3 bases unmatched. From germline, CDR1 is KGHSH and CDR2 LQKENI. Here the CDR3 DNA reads TGTGCCAGCTCATTCGGGACAGGGGACACTGAAGCTTTCTTT. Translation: CASSFGTGDTEAFF.

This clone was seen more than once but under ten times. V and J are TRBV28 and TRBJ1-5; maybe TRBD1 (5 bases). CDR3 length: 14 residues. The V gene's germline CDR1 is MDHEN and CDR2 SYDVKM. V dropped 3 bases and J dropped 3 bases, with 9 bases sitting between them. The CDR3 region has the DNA TGTGCCAGCAGTTTGGACACCTCCAATCAGCCCCAGCATTTT. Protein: CASSLDTSNQPQHF.

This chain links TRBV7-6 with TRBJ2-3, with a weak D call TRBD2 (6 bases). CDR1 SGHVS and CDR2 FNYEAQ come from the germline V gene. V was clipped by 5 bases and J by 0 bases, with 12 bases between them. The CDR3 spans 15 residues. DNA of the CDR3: TGTGCCAGCAGCCCATACGGGACTAGCACAGATACGCAGTATTTT. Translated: CASSPYGTSTDTQYF.

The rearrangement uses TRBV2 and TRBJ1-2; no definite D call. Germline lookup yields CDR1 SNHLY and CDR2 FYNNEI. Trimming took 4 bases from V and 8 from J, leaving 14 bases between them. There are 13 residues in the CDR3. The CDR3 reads CASSAGSSGGYTF. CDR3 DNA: TGTGCCAGCAGTGCCGGAAGCAGCGGCGGCTACACCTTC.

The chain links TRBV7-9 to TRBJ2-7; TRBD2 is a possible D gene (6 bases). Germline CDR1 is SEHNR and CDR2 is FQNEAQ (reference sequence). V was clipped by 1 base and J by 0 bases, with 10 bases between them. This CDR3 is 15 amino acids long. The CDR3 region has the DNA TGTGCCAGCAGCTTAGGGGGACTGTTCTCCTACGAGCAGTACTTC. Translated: CASSLGGLFSYEQYF.

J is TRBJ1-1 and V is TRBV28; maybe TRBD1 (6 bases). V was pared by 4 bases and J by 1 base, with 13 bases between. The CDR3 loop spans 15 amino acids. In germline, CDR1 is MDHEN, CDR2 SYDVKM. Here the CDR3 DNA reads TGTGCCAGCAGTTCCCCAGGGGTCTCGAACACTGAAGCTTTCTTT. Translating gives CASSSPGVSNTEAFF.

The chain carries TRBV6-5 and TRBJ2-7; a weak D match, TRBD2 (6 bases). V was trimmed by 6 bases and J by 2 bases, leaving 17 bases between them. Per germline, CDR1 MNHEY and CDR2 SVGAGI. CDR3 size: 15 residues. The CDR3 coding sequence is TGTGCCAGCAGAATCCCTGGAGGGACCACCTACGAGCAGTACTTC. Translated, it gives CASRIPGGTTYEQYF.